These 21 T cell receptor beta chains share one sample of origin, sequenced in a study of glioma-infiltrating T cells after dendritic cell vaccination. Some clones are missing from TCRdb's copy, which holds only in-frame ones; the method was immunoSEQ multiplex PCR. Of roughly 100,000 clones in the sample, 81% were seen once. Sequences were derived from blood, sampled before dendritic cell vaccination. These receptors originate from a human donor with glioblastoma.

This clone came up once. The chain links TRBV11-2 to TRBJ1-1; maybe TRBD1 (6 bases). CDR1 and CDR2 from the germline V gene are SGHAT and FQNNGV. There are 13 residues in the CDR3. With 4 bases removed from V and 5 bases from J, the gap between germline ends came to 11 bases. As DNA, the CDR3 is TGTGCCAGCAGCTCGTTCGGACAGACTGAAGCTTTCTTT. Protein sequence: CASSSFGQTEAFF.

This chain links TRBV10-3 with TRBJ1-4; 11 nucleotides line up with TRBD1. CDR3 length: 13 amino acids. In germline, CDR1 is ENHRY, CDR2 SYGVKD. The V segment lost 11 bases and the J segment 6 bases; nucleotides outside the gene matches: 5. The CDR3 DNA is TGTGCCGCTGGACAGGGGGCTGATGAAAAACTGTTTTTT. Its protein product is CAAGQGADEKLFF.

V gene TRBV29-1 combines with J gene TRBJ2-6, with D perhaps matching TRBD2 (5 bases). The CDR3 extends over 16 amino acids. Trimming pared 1 base from V and 0 bases from J, leaving 10 bases between. Germline V CDR1 and CDR2: SQVTM, ANQGSEA. CDR3 coding DNA: TGCAGCGTTGAAGTTAACGGGGACTCTGGGGCCAACGTCCTGACTTTC. Amino acids: CSVEVNGDSGANVLTF.

The chain carries TRBV19 and TRBJ1-5; D is possibly TRBD1 (6 bases). V lost 7 bases to trimming and J lost 1 base, with 11 bases between them. The germline gives CDR1 LNHDA, CDR2 SQIVND (reference sequence). This CDR3 has 14 amino acids. Here the CDR3 DNA reads TGTGCCAGTAACACAGGGCACAGCAATCAGCCCCAGCATTTT. It yields the protein CASNTGHSNQPQHF.

The V and J genes are TRBV5-1 and TRBJ2-5, with TRBD1 identical over 10 bases. Unmatched junction bases numbered 9, after V lost 3 bases and J lost 4 bases. The CDR3 sequence is 16 residues long. Germline CDR1 and CDR2: SGHRS and YFSETQ. The CDR3: CASSSGQGVVAETQYF. In DNA form, the CDR3 reads TGCGCCAGCAGCTCCGGACAGGGGGTCGTCGCAGAGACCCAGTACTTC.

V gene TRBV5-1 combines with J gene TRBJ2-7; 9 bases map to TRBD2. The CDR3 extends over 15 amino acids. In germline, CDR1 is SGHRS, CDR2 YFSETQ. The V and J ends lost 0 bases and 7 bases, in that order; junction bases with no gene match: 8. CDR3 sequence (DNA): TGCGCCAGCAGCTTGGGGCTAGCGGGACTGACAGAGCAGTACTTC. It encodes CASSLGLAGLTEQYF.

A few counts support this clone. The chain is built from TRBV19 and TRBJ1-5; TRBD1 matches 7 bases. The CDR3 loop spans 15 amino acids. V trimming: 6 bases; J trimming: 3 bases; junction bases outside the gene matches: 8. Germline V CDR1 and CDR2: LNHDA, SQIVND (reference sequence). The CDR3: CASRGQSALNQPQHF. In DNA form, the CDR3 reads TGTGCCAGTAGGGGACAGTCGGCCCTCAATCAGCCCCAGCATTTT.

CDR3 region: CASSLISTEAFF. The CDR3 DNA reads as TGTGCCAGCAGCTTAATCAGTACTGAAGCTTTCTTT. The V and J genes are TRBV11-3 and TRBJ1-1; D remains unclear. V lost 2 bases, J lost 5 bases, and 6 bases lay in between. From germline, CDR1 is SGHNT and CDR2 YENEEA. This CDR3 is built from 12 residues.

The chain combines TRBV7-2 with TRBJ2-1; the D is unclear. Germline V gene data show CDR1 as SGHTA and CDR2 as FQGNSA. This CDR3 spans 15 amino acids. V gave up 3 bases and J gave up 4 bases, with 13 bases separating them. DNA of the CDR3: TGTGCCAGCAGCTTGCAGGCCCGACGGTACAATGAGCAGTTCTTC. It yields the protein CASSLQARRYNEQFF.

This chain uses TRBV29-1 with TRBJ2-3; TRBD2 is a possible D gene (5 bases). This CDR3 region has 14 residues. V lost 4 bases, J lost 7 bases, and 18 bases lay in between. In germline, CDR1 is SQVTM, CDR2 ANQGSEA. CDR3 sequence (DNA): TGCAGCGTTGTCCTCCGGGGAAGTCCAAATACGCAGTATTTT. Its translation is CSVVLRGSPNTQYF.

This clone was counted between two and nine times. The genes are TRBV7-9 and TRBJ1-6; 8 bases are a match to TRBD1. CDR3 length equals 16 residues. The ends lost 5 bases at V and 6 bases at J; junction bases unmatched: 9. Germline V CDR1 and CDR2: SEHNR, FQNEAQ (reference sequence). For the CDR3, the DNA is TGTGCCAGCAGCCTCCGGACAGGGCCTCTTAATTCACCCCTCCACTTT. The encoded protein is CASSLRTGPLNSPLHF.

The rearrangement links TRBV7-6 to TRBJ2-3, with D unresolved. V was trimmed by 3 bases and J by 4 bases, leaving 5 bases between them. Germline loops: CDR1 SGHVS, CDR2 FNYEAQ. The CDR3 extends over 12 amino acids. The CDR3 sequence is CASSFLSDTQYF. DNA of the CDR3: TGTGCCAGCAGCTTTTTATCAGATACGCAGTATTTT.

This rearrangement joins TRBV2 to TRBJ1-5; unclear D gene. Trimming removed 4 bases at V and 0 bases at J, with 10 bases between. The length of the CDR3 is 15 residues. The germline gives CDR1 SNHLY, CDR2 FYNNEI. CDR3 residues: CASSGAVYSNQPQHF. CDR3 nucleotides: TGTGCCAGCAGTGGGGCAGTCTATAGCAATCAGCCCCAGCATTTT.

This rearrangement joins TRBV10-2 to TRBJ2-1, with TRBD1 matching 10 bases. This CDR3 contains 17 residues. The J segment lost 7 bases and the V segment lost 7 bases, leaving 16 bases of the junction unmatched. CDR1 is WSHSY, CDR2 SAAADI, per germline. The CDR3 nucleotides are TGCGCCAGCACCACCCTGGACCGGGACAGGGGAACGAATGAGCAGTTCTTC. Its protein product is CASTTLDRDRGTNEQFF.

This clone was seen a handful of times. The genes are TRBV18 and TRBJ1-1; 10 nucleotides line up with TRBD1. CDR1 KGHSH and CDR2 LQKENI come from the germline V gene. The CDR3 covers 15 residues. With 5 bases clipped from V and 1 base from J, the junction kept 4 bases outside the gene matches. The CDR3 sequence: CASSYGQGENTEAFF. In nucleotides, the CDR3 is TGTGCCAGCTCATATGGACAGGGGGAGAACACTGAAGCTTTCTTT.

V is TRBV25-1 and J is TRBJ2-5; D is possibly TRBD1 (7 bases). V was clipped by 1 base and J by 6 bases, with 12 bases between them. CDR3 length: 14 residues. Per the germline V gene, CDR1 is MGHDK and CDR2 is SYGVNS. The CDR3 nucleotides are TGTGCCAGCAGTGAATCAGGGGGGTGGAAGACCCAGTACTTC. It encodes CASSESGGWKTQYF.

This clone was counted between two and nine times. The chain uses TRBV7-2 and TRBJ2-7; 9 bases match TRBD2. The germline CDR1 and CDR2 sequences are SGHTA and FQGNSA. The CDR3 spans 13 residues. V shed 4 bases, J shed 6 bases, and the junction held 4 bases outside the gene matches. CDR3 protein: CASSWRGGFEQYF. The CDR3 DNA sequence: TGTGCCAGCAGCTGGCGGGGGGGTTTCGAGCAGTACTTC.

V is TRBV30 and J is TRBJ2-7; 12 nucleotides agree with TRBD2. CDR1 and CDR2 (germline): GTSNPN, SVGIG (reference sequence). V shed 5 bases and J 2 bases; nucleotides not matched to a gene: 4. CDR3 length equals 14 residues. CDR3 protein: CAWGLAGGPYEQYF. DNA of the CDR3: TGTGCCTGGGGCCTAGCGGGGGGGCCCTACGAGCAGTACTTC.

The chain recombines TRBV23-1 with TRBJ1-2, with D possibly TRBD1 on 6 matching bases. TRBV23-1 is labeled an ORF, and its function is uncertain. The CDR3 totals 13 residues. Trimming removed 7 bases from V and 8 bases from J, with 17 bases in between. CDR3 amino acids: CASTPLGARGYTF. The CDR3 DNA reads as TGCGCCAGCACCCCCCTGGGGGCGCGGGGCTACACCTTC.

The J gene is TRBJ1-1, the V gene TRBV5-1; 7 bases fit TRBD1. CDR3 length: 14 amino acids. Losses at the gene ends were 0 bases for V and 8 bases for J; bases not matched to a gene: 7. Germline V gene sequence: CDR1 SGHRS, CDR2 YFSETQ. Here the CDR3 reads CASSLGQGVGEAFF. CDR3 nucleotides: TGCGCCAGCAGCTTGGGACAGGGAGTTGGGGAAGCTTTCTTT.

The chain links TRBV7-9 to TRBJ2-2; 11 nucleotides align to TRBD2. Germline assignment: CDR1 SEHNR and CDR2 FQNEAQ (reference sequence). V shed 5 bases and J 2 bases; nucleotides not matched to a gene: 4. The CDR3 extends over 16 amino acids. In nucleotides, the CDR3 is TGTGCCAGCAGCCTAGGGACTAGCGGTAACACCGGGGAGCTGTTTTTT. This encodes CASSLGTSGNTGELFF. Using reference TRBV7-9 and TRBJ2-2 for the parts outside the CDR3, the full variable domain is DTGVSQNPRHKITKRGQNVTFRCDPISEHNRLYWYRQTLGQGPEFLTYFQNEAQLEKSRLLSDRFSAERPKGSFSTLEIQRTEQGDSAMYLCASSLGTSGNTGELFFGEGSRLTVL.